The sequence of this T cell receptor beta chain was determined in a study of T cell repertoires in cytomegalovirus infection. Across the study: CMV epitopes that were recently identified and HLA-C-restricted were used alongside well-studied HLA-B-restricted ones. Public TCR beta signatures provided an indication of both CMV infection and a matching HLA type. Study outcomes and limitations: In two of eight donors, the top clonotype was HLA-C-restricted CMV-specific. Totalled public TCR beta family frequency picked out people who carried CMV plus the relevant HLA.

This clonotype rates as medium-sized. Its antigen is not identified. CDR1 is MNHNS, CDR2 SASEGT, per germline. Trimming took 3 bases from V and 4 from J; bases not matched to a gene: 6. The CDR3 is made up of 16 amino acids. TCRdb called the reads again in MiXCR, with one record for every CDR3 protein. The sample yields about 770,000 distinct CDR3 sequences, 25% to 35% seen once. V and J are TRBV6-1 and TRBJ2-1, with 10 bases identical to TRBD2. The origin of this receptor is a human donor in good health (CMV status not recorded). Some clones in this sample may be carry-over from other donors' samples. Material: cultured CD8+ T cells from PBMCs, obtained from culture after CMV antigen stimulation. Here the CDR3 reads CASSEGAGGGYNEQFF. The CDR3 nucleotides read TGTGCCAGCAGTGAGGGAGCGGGGGGGGGGTACAATGAGCAGTTCTTC.